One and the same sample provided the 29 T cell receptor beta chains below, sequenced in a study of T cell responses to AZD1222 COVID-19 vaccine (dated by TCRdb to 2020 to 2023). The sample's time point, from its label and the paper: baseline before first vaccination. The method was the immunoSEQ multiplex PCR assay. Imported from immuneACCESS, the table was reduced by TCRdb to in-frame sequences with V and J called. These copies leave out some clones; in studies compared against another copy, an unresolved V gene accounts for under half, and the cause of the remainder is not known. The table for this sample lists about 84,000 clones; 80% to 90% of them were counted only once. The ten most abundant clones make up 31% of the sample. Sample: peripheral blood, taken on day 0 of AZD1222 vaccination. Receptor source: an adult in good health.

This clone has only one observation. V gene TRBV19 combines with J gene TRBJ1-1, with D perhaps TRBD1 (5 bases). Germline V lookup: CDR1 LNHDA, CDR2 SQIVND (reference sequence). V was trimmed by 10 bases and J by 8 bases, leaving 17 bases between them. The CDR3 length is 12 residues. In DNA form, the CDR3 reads TGTGCCACCCTCGGACCGGGGACCGAAGCTTTCTTT. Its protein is CATLGPGTEAFF.

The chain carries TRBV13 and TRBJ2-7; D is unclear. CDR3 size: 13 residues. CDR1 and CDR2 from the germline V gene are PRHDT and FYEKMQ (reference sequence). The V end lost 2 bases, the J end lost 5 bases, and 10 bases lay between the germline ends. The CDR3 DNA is TGTGCCAGCAGCTTAATGGGTAAGCACGAGCAGTACTTC. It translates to CASSLMGKHEQYF.

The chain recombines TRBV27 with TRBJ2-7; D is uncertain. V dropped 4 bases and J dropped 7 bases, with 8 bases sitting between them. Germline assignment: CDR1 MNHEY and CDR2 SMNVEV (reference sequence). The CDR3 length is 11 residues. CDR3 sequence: CASSSVGEQYF. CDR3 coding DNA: TGTGCCAGCAGTTCGGTGGGGGAGCAGTACTTC.

The CDR3, as DNA: TGCGCCAGCAGCCCAGGGCTGAGACCACCCCTCCACTTT. Protein product: CASSPGLRPPLHF. The V and J genes are TRBV4-3 and TRBJ1-6; D perhaps matches TRBD1 (5 bases). Trimming shortened V by 4 bases and J by 11 bases, and 12 bases separated the two germline ends. The CDR3 has 13 residues. The V gene's germline CDR1 is LGHNA and CDR2 YSLEER.

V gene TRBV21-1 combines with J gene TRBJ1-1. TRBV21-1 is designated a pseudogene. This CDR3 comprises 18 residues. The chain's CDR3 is CASSKGWQPAPMNTEAFF. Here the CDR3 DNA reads TGTGCCAGCAGCAAAGGATGGCAGCCCGCCCCGATGAACACTGAAGCTTTCTTT.

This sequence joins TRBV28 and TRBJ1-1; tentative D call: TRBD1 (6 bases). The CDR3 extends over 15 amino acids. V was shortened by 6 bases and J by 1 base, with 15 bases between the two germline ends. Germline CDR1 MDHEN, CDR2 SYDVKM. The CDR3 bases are TGTGCCAGCAGCTCCCCGGGACATACGAACACTGAAGCTTTCTTT. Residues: CASSSPGHTNTEAFF.

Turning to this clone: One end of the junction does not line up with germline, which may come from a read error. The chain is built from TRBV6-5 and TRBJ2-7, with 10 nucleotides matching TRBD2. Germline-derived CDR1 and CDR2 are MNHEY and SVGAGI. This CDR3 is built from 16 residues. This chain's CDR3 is CASSHSTSGRAKEQYF. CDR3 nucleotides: TGTGCCAGCAGTCACTCTACGAGCGGGAGGGCCAAAGAGCAGTACTTC.

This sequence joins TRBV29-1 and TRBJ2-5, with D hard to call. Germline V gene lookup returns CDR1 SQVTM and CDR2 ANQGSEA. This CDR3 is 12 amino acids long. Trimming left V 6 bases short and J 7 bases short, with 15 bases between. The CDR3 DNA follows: TGCAGCGTCCCGGACGCCTCTGGGACCCAGTACTTC. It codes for CSVPDASGTQYF.

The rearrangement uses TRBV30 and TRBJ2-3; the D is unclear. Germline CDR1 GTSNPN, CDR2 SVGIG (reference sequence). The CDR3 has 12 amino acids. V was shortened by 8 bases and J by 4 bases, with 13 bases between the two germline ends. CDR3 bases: TGTGCCGCCACCGTGACCGCAGATACGCAGTATTTT. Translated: CAATVTADTQYF.

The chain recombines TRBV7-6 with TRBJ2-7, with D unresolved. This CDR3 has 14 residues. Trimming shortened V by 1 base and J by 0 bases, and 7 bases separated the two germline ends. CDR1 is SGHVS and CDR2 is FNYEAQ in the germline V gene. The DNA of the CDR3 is TGTGCCAGCAGCTTAGACCCCAGCTCCTACGAGCAGTACTTC. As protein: CASSLDPSSYEQYF.

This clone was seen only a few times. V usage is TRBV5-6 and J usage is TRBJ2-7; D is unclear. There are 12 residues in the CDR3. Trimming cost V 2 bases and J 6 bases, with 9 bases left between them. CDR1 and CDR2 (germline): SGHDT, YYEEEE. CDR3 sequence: CASSFQDGEQYF. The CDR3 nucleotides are TGTGCCAGCAGCTTCCAGGATGGCGAGCAGTACTTC.

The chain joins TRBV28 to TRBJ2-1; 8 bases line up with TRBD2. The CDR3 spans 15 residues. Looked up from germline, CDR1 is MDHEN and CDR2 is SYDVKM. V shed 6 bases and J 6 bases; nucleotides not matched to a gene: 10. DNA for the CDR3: TGTGCCAGCAGCCTTCCCTCGGGAGGGTCCAATGAGCAGTTCTTC. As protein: CASSLPSGGSNEQFF.

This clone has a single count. Here the CDR3 reads CASSPSWGSYEQYF. The CDR3 nucleotides read TGTGCCAGCAGCCCTTCGTGGGGCTCCTACGAGCAGTACTTC. The chain combines TRBV3-1 (or the pseudogene TRBV3-2) with TRBJ2-7; no definite D call. The V end was cut by 4 bases, the J end by 0 bases, with 10 bases between. The CDR3 loop spans 14 amino acids. In germline, CDR1 is LGHDT, CDR2 YNNKEL (reference sequence).

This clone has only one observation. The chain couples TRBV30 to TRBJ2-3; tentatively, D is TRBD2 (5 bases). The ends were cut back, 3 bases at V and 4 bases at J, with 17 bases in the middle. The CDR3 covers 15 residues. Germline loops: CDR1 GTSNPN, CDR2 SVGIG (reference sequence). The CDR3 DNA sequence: TGTGCCTGGAGACGGGGTTTCAGGTTGGCAGATACGCAGTATTTT. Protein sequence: CAWRRGFRLADTQYF.

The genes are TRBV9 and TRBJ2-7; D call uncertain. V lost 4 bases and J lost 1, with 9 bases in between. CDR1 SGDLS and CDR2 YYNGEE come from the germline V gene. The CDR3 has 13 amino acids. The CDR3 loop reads CASSPPASYEQYF. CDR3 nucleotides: TGTGCCAGCAGCCCCCCGGCGTCCTACGAGCAGTACTTC. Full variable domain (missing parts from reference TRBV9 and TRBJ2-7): DSGVTQTPKHLITATGQRVTLRCSPRSGDLSVYWYQQSLDQGLQFLIQYYNGEERAKGNILERFSAQQFPDLHSELNLSSLELGDSALYFCASSPPASYEQYFGPGTRLTVT.

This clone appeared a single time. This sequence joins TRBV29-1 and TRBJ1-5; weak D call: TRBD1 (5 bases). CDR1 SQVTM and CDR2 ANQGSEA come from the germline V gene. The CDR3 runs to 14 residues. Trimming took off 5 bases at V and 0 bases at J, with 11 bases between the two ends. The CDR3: CSVIGASSNQPQHF. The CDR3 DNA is TGCAGCGTTATAGGGGCTAGTAGCAATCAGCCCCAGCATTTT.

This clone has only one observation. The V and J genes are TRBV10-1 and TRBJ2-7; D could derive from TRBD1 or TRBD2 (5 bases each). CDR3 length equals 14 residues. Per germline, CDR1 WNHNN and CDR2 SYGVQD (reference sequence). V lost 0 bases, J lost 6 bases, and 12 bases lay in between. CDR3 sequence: CASSESESGTEQYF. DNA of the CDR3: TGCGCCAGCAGTGAGTCTGAGTCGGGGACCGAGCAGTACTTC.

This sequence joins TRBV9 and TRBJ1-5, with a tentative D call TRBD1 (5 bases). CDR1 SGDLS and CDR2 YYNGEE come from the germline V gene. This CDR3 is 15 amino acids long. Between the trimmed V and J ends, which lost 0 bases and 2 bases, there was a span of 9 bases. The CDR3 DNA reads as TGTGCCAGCAGCGTAGATGGGGCTGGCAATCAGCCCCAGCATTTT. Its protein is CASSVDGAGNQPQHF.

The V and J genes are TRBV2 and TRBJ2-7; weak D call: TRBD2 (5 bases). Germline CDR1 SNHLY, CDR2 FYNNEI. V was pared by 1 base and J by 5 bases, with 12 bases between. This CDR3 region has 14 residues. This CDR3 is CASSEVGRGHEQYF. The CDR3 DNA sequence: TGTGCCAGCAGTGAAGTTGGACGGGGTCACGAGCAGTACTTC. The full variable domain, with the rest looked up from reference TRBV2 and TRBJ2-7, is EPEVTQTPSHQVTQMGQEVILRCVPISNHLYFYWYRQILGQKVEFLVSFYNNEISEKSEIFDDQFSVERPDGSNFTLKIRSTKLEDSAMYFCASSEVGRGHEQYFGPGTRLTVT.

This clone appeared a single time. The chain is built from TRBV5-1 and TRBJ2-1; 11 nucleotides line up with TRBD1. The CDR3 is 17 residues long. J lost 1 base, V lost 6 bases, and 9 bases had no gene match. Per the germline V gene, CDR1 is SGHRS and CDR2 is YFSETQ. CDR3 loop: CASIPGQGVGSYNEQFF. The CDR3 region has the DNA TGCGCCAGCATACCGGGACAGGGGGTAGGATCCTACAATGAGCAGTTCTTC.

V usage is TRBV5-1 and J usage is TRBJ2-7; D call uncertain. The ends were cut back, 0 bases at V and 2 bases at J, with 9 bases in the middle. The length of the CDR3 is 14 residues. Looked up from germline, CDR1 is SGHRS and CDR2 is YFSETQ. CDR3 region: CASSLEVYTYEQYF. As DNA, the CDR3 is TGCGCCAGCAGCTTGGAGGTTTATACCTACGAGCAGTACTTC.

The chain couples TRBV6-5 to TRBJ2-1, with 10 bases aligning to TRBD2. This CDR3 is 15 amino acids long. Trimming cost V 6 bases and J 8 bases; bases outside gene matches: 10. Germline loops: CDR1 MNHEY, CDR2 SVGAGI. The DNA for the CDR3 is TGTGCCAGCAGGACCCACACCCTAGCGGGAGATGAGCAGTTCTTC. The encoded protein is CASRTHTLAGDEQFF.

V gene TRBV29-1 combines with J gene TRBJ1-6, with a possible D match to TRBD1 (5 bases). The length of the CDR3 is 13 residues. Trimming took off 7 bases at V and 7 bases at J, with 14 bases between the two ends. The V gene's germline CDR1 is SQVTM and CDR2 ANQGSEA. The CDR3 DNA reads TGCAGCGCCAGAATCAGGGCGAATTCACCCCTCCACTTT. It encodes CSARIRANSPLHF.

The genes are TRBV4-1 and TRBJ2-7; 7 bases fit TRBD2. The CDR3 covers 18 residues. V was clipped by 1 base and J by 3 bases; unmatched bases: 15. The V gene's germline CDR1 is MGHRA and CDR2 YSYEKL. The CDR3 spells CASSQGHRAGDHRYEQYF. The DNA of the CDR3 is TGCGCCAGCAGCCAAGGTCATCGCGCGGGGGATCACCGCTACGAGCAGTACTTC.

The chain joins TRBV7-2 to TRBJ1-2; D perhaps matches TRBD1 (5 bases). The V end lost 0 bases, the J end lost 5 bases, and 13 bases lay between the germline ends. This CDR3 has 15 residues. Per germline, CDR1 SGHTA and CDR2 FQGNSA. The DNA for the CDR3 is TGTGCCAGCAGCTTAGCGGGGGAGGGGACTTATGGCTACACCTTC. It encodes CASSLAGEGTYGYTF.

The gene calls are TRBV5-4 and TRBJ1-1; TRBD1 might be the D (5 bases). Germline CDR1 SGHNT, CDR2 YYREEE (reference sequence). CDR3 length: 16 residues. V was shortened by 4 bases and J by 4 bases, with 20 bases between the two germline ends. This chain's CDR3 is CASSPKTDMRSTEAFF. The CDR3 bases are TGTGCCAGCAGCCCGAAGACGGACATGAGATCCACTGAAGCTTTCTTT.

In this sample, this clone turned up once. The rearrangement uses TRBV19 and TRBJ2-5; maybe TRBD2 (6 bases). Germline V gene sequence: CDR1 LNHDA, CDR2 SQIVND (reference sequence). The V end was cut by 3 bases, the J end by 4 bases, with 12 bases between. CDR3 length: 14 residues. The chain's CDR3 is CASSISSGRETQYF. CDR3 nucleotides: TGTGCCAGTAGTATTTCGTCCGGGAGAGAGACCCAGTACTTC.

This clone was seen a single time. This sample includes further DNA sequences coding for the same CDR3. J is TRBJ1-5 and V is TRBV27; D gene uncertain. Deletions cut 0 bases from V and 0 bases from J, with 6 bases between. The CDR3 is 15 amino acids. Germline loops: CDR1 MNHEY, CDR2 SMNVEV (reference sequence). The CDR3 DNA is TGTGCCAGCAGTTTATCAGGTTATAGCAATCAGCCCCAGCATTTT. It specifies CASSLSGYSNQPQHF.

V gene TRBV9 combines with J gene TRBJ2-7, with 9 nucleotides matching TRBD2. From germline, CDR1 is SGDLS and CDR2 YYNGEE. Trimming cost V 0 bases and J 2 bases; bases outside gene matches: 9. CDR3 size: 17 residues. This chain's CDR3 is CASSVGPGAGGPYEQYF. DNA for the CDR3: TGTGCCAGCAGCGTAGGGCCCGGGGCGGGAGGGCCCTACGAGCAGTACTTC.